A selection of T cell receptor beta chains follows, all from one sample in a study of molecular identifiers for immune sequencing clone quantification. TCRdb processed the PCR reads anew with MiXCR; each CDR3 protein has one entry. The repertoire holds 70,000 to 95,000 distinct CDR3 sequences, with under 20% as singletons. Sequenced: naive CD8+ T cells from blood, with Jurkat cell RNA spiked in. The receptors were sampled from a human donor in good health. Some libraries in this study had Jurkat cell RNA spiked in. The CDR3 runs from the conserved cysteine through the conserved F or W. The order of the fields is V gene, clone size, J gene, D gene, CDR3 DNA, CDR3 protein. D genes are given only for firm matches. Clone size, where shown, is once, few, many, or a class for clones that have expanded.

v_gene: TRBV27; abundance: many; j_gene: TRBJ1-2; d_gene: TRBD1; CDR3nt: TGTGCCAGCAGTTTAAGGGGACAGGGGTTCTATGGCTACACCTTC; CDR3aa: CASSLRGQGFYGYTF
v_gene: TRBV2; abundance: many; j_gene: TRBJ2-7; d_gene: TRBD2; CDR3nt: TGTGCCAGCAGTGGGGGACTAGCGTTCAGCTCCTACGAGCAGTACTTC; CDR3aa: CASSGGLAFSSYEQYF
v_gene: TRBV3-1; abundance: many; j_gene: TRBJ2-5; d_gene: NA; CDR3nt: TGTGCCAGCAGCCAAGCACGGTCTGGGGTCATAACTCAAGTACGGGAAAAGGAGACCCAGTACTTC; CDR3aa: CASSQARSGVITQVREKETQYF
v_gene: TRBV27; abundance: few; j_gene: TRBJ2-1; d_gene: TRBD2; CDR3nt: TGTGCCAGCAGTTCCCTAGCGGGGGTTTACAATGAGCAGTTCTTC; CDR3aa: CASSSLAGVYNEQFF
v_gene: TRBV28; abundance: many; j_gene: TRBJ2-7; d_gene: NA; CDR3nt: TGTGCCAGCAGCCCCAGGGTTTCGTCGGACGAGCAGTACTTC; CDR3aa: CASSPRVSSDEQYF
v_gene: TRBV29-1; abundance: many; j_gene: TRBJ2-7; d_gene: TRBD1; CDR3nt: TGCAGCGCTTGGACAGGGGAAAGCTACGAGCAGTACTTC; CDR3aa: CSAWTGESYEQYF
v_gene: TRBV30; abundance: many; j_gene: TRBJ2-1; d_gene: TRBD1; CDR3nt: TGTGCCTGGAGGGACAGGAGCTCCTACAATGAGCAGTTCTTC; CDR3aa: CAWRDRSSYNEQFF
v_gene: TRBV27; abundance: many; j_gene: TRBJ2-1; d_gene: TRBD2; CDR3nt: TGTGCCAGCAGTTGGAGCGGGAGTGATGAGCAGTTCTTC; CDR3aa: CASSWSGSDEQFF
v_gene: TRBV27; abundance: many; j_gene: TRBJ2-3; d_gene: NA; CDR3nt: TGTGCCAGCAGCCCTATTTTGGGCAGTCCCCACACAGATACGCAGTATTTT; CDR3aa: CASSPILGSPHTDTQYF
v_gene: TRBV28; abundance: many; j_gene: TRBJ2-7; d_gene: TRBD2; CDR3nt: TGTGCCAGCAGACCGCCCACACCAGGGACTAGCTACGAGCAGTACTTC; CDR3aa: CASRPPTPGTSYEQYF
v_gene: TRBV7-6; abundance: many; j_gene: TRBJ2-7; d_gene: NA; CDR3nt: TGTGCCAGCAGCTGGGACGGACCCTACGAGCAGTACTTC; CDR3aa: CASSWDGPYEQYF
v_gene: TRBV5-6; abundance: many; j_gene: TRBJ2-2; d_gene: NA; CDR3nt: TGTGCCAGCAGTTGGGACGGCCATCACGGGGAGCTGTTTTTT; CDR3aa: CASSWDGHHGELFF
v_gene: TRBV11-2; abundance: many; j_gene: TRBJ2-1; d_gene: TRBD2; CDR3nt: TGTGCCAGCACCGCTAGCGGGGCCAGCTCCTACAATGAGCAGTTCTTC; CDR3aa: CASTASGASSYNEQFF
v_gene: TRBV19; abundance: many; j_gene: TRBJ2-7; d_gene: NA; CDR3nt: TGTGCCAGTAGTATGGTCTGGACCGGTAGCTACGAGCAGTACTTC; CDR3aa: CASSMVWTGSYEQYF
v_gene: TRBV12-3/TRBV12-4; abundance: NA; j_gene: TRBJ2-1; d_gene: NA; CDR3nt: TGTGCCATAAAGCACTTAAGCAATGAGCAGTTCTTC; CDR3aa: CAIKHLSNEQFF
v_gene: TRBV4-3; abundance: many; j_gene: TRBJ1-3; d_gene: NA; CDR3nt: TGCGCCAGCAGCCAAGATTACGATAACTCTGGAAACACCATATATTTT; CDR3aa: CASSQDYDNSGNTIYF
v_gene: TRBV29-1; abundance: many; j_gene: TRBJ2-1; d_gene: NA; CDR3nt: TGCAGCGTTGGGCTCGGGTTACACCACAATGAGCAGTTCTTC; CDR3aa: CSVGLGLHHNEQFF
v_gene: TRBV13; abundance: many; j_gene: TRBJ1-1; d_gene: NA; CDR3nt: TGTGCCAGCAGCCCAGACGGGAGACCGTATGAAGCTTTCTTT; CDR3aa: CASSPDGRPYEAFF
v_gene: TRBV6-6; abundance: many; j_gene: TRBJ1-4; d_gene: NA; CDR3nt: TGTGCCAGCAGACCGACCCCTACTAATGAAAAACTGTTTTTT; CDR3aa: CASRPTPTNEKLFF
v_gene: TRBV4-3; abundance: many; j_gene: TRBJ1-2; d_gene: NA; CDR3nt: TGCGCCAGCAGCCAAGGAGCGAGTAAGTCGAGTTACGGCTACACCTTC; CDR3aa: CASSQGASKSSYGYTF
v_gene: TRBV12-5; abundance: many; j_gene: TRBJ1-5; d_gene: TRBD1; CDR3nt: TGTGCTAGTGGTACCGGGACAGGGGATCAGCCCCAGCATTTT; CDR3aa: CASGTGTGDQPQHF
v_gene: TRBV5-1; abundance: NA; j_gene: TRBJ1-4; d_gene: NA; CDR3nt: TGCGCCAGCAGCCCGGCCCCAGGCAATGAAAAACTGTTTTTT; CDR3aa: CASSPAPGNEKLFF
v_gene: TRBV20-1; abundance: many; j_gene: TRBJ2-7; d_gene: TRBD2; CDR3nt: TGCAGTGCTAGAGATCTAGCGGGAAGGTCCTACGAGCAGTACTTC; CDR3aa: CSARDLAGRSYEQYF